The next 10 T cell receptor beta chains were all read from a single sample in a study of cytomegalovirus exposure and HLA in healthy donors. Primers for the PCR totalled 60 Vbeta and 13 Jbeta. Libraries were prepared by immunoSEQ multiplex PCR; TCRdb keeps only in-frame clonotypes and omits some of them. The data hold about 180,000 clones, with 70% to 80% observed a single time. Specimen: PBMCs. The receptors were gathered from a man aged 18 to 35 in good health and CMV-seronegative.

V gene TRBV4-3 combines with J gene TRBJ1-2; 8 bases fit TRBD1. Unmatched junction bases numbered 6, after V lost 5 bases and J lost 4 bases. The germline gives CDR1 LGHNA, CDR2 YSLEER. The CDR3 covers 14 residues. The DNA for the CDR3 is TGCGCCAGCAGCTACGACAGGGGTGTCTATGGCTACACCTTC. Translating gives CASSYDRGVYGYTF.

This chain's CDR3 is CAISGTHSVSTSGNTIYF. DNA for the CDR3: TGTGCCATCAGCGGGACTCACTCAGTATCTACCTCTGGAAACACCATATATTTT. This rearrangement joins TRBV10-3 to TRBJ1-3; D possibly corresponds to TRBD1 (5 bases). The germline CDR1 and CDR2 sequences are ENHRY and SYGVKD. V gave up 6 bases and J gave up 0 bases, with 21 bases separating them. There are 18 residues in the CDR3.

This clone was seen a single time. This chain uses TRBV19 with TRBJ2-4; 9 positions match TRBD2. CDR1 and CDR2 from the germline V gene are LNHDA and SQIVND (reference sequence). The J segment lost 2 bases and the V segment lost 4 bases, leaving 6 bases of the junction unmatched. CDR3 size: 16 residues. CDR3 sequence (DNA): TGTGCCAGTAGTAGCGGGAGGGCCTCGACCAAAAACATTCAGTACTTC. It translates to CASSSGRASTKNIQYF.

This clone showed up just once. The chain is built from TRBV19 and TRBJ1-1; TRBD1 aligns across 8 bases. The V segment lost 7 bases and the J segment 3 bases; nucleotides outside the gene matches: 4. The CDR3 runs 13 residues. Germline V gene lookup returns CDR1 LNHDA and CDR2 SQIVND (reference sequence). The CDR3 is CASTRGLYTEAFF. The CDR3 DNA sequence: TGTGCCAGTACCAGGGGGCTCTACACTGAAGCTTTCTTT. Complete variable domain (other parts from reference TRBV19 and TRBJ1-1): DGGITQSPKYLFRKEGQNVTLSCEQNLNHDAMYWYRQDPGQGLRLIYYSQIVNDFQKGDIAEGYSVSREKKESFPLTVTSAQKNPTAFYLCASTRGLYTEAFFGQGTRLTVV.

This clone occurred once. The chain combines TRBV20-1 with TRBJ1-1; unclear D gene. The CDR3 loop spans 10 amino acids. From germline, CDR1 is DFQATT and CDR2 SNEGSKA (reference sequence). Deletions cut 4 bases from V and 10 bases from J, with 10 bases between. CDR3: CSATHTGAFF. CDR3 in DNA: TGCAGTGCTACCCACACGGGAGCTTTCTTT.

V is TRBV2 and J is TRBJ1-2, with TRBD1 identical over 7 bases. The germline gives CDR1 SNHLY, CDR2 FYNNEI. CDR3 length: 16 residues. V shed 2 bases, J shed 6 bases, and the junction held 12 bases outside the gene matches. The CDR3 DNA follows: TGTGCCAGCAGTGAATCCGGAGGGATCCAGGGGGATGGCTACACCTTC. It codes for CASSESGGIQGDGYTF.

V usage is TRBV7-3 and J usage is TRBJ2-3; a possible D gene is TRBD1 (5 bases). Germline lookup yields CDR1 SGHTA and CDR2 FQGTGA. The CDR3 is 13 residues long. Trimming removed 5 bases from V and 4 bases from J, with 10 bases in between. Here the CDR3 DNA reads TGTGCCAGCAGCACGACAGTGCCAGATACGCAGTATTTT. Its protein product is CASSTTVPDTQYF.

The gene calls are TRBV2 and TRBJ2-2; TRBD2 agrees at 7 bases. The CDR3 extends over 15 amino acids. The trim removed 4 bases at V and 4 bases at J, leaving 6 bases unmatched. Germline V gives CDR1 SNHLY, CDR2 FYNNEI. The CDR3 DNA is TGTGCCAGCAGTGGGGAGGGGCTGGGCACCGGGGAGCTGTTTTTT. Encoded protein: CASSGEGLGTGELFF. Full variable domain (remainder filled in from reference TRBV2 and TRBJ2-2): EPEVTQTPSHQVTQMGQEVILRCVPISNHLYFYWYRQILGQKVEFLVSFYNNEISEKSEIFDDQFSVERPDGSNFTLKIRSTKLEDSAMYFCASSGEGLGTGELFFGEGSRLTVL.

J is TRBJ2-3 and V is TRBV5-1; 7 bases fit TRBD1. CDR3 length: 16 amino acids. Germline V gene data show CDR1 as SGHRS and CDR2 as YFSETQ. With 4 bases clipped from V and 0 bases from J, the junction kept 8 bases outside the gene matches. The CDR3 protein is CASSPGRQGSTDTQYF. In DNA, the CDR3 is TGCGCCAGCAGCCCCGGAAGACAGGGAAGCACAGATACGCAGTATTTT.

V and J are TRBV5-4 and TRBJ2-5; TRBD2 is a possible D gene (6 bases). With 0 bases removed from V and 3 bases from J, the gap between germline ends came to 9 bases. The CDR3 contains 14 residues. Germline CDR1 SGHNT, CDR2 YYREEE (reference sequence). The CDR3 region is CASSLVSGEETQYF. Here the CDR3 DNA reads TGTGCCAGCAGCTTGGTTTCGGGGGAAGAGACCCAGTACTTC.